Each of the 8 T cell receptor beta chains below was sequenced from the same sample in a study of tumor-infiltrating lymphocytes in primary liver carcinoma. Priming with a constant-region primer yielded TCR beta cDNA from 450 to 550 ng total RNA. Modified slightly, ARM-PCR produced TCR beta libraries over three nested multiplex PCR rounds. The first two PCR rounds, around 11 cycles each, used TRBV1-TRBV30 forward primers and a C-beta reverse primer. Using its own MiXCR run on the multiplex PCR reads, TCRdb lists one record per CDR3 protein. The sample records under 85,000 distinct CDR3 sequences, 72% being singletons. Extraction of RNA together with DNA used about 17-31 mg of unsorted bulk tissue. Sequencing was done on a sample of liver tumor tissue from sampling region 1. Specified subset: tumor region T1, superior pole. The receptors shown here come from a man in his forties with primary liver carcinoma and hepatitis B virus infection.

About this clonotype: In this CDR3 the conserved last residue, phenylalanine or tryptophan, is missing, so a read error is likely. This rearrangement joins TRBV10-1 to TRBJ2-7, with D possibly being TRBD1 or TRBD2 (5 bases each). The germline V gene has CDR1 WNHNN and CDR2 SYGVQD (reference sequence). Trimming cost V 2 bases and J 2 bases, with 13 bases left between them. The CDR3 has 15 residues. The DNA for the CDR3 is TGCGCCAGCAGTGAGACACGGGACGCCGCCTACGAGCAGTACATC. It specifies CASSETRDAAYEQYI.

As regards this clonotype: At one end the junction does not follow the germline gene, possibly because of a read error. The CDR3 nucleotides read TGTGCCAGCAGCTCGGAAAGCTGCGAGCAATACTTC. Translation: CASSSESCEQYF. The chain uses TRBV5-6 and TRBJ2-7; D is unresolved. Looked up from germline, CDR1 is SGHDT and CDR2 is YYEEEE. CDR3 length: 12 amino acids.

A note on this clonotype: One end of the junction is discordant with germline, which a read error may explain. V is TRBV7-9 and J is TRBJ1-5, with a possible D match to TRBD1 (5 bases). This CDR3 is 17 amino acids long. Germline V gives CDR1 SEHNR, CDR2 FQNEAQ (reference sequence). DNA for the CDR3: TGTGCCAGCAGCTTAGTGGGAGGGACGGCTTTCAATCACCCCCAGCATTTT. As protein: CASSLVGGTAFNHPQHF.

The rearrangement uses TRBV19 and TRBJ1-4; D is unclear. Germline values: CDR1 LNHDA, CDR2 SQIVND (reference sequence). Trimming shortened V by 1 base and J by 8 bases, and 23 bases separated the two germline ends. The CDR3 is 18 residues long. The CDR3 region is CASSIGRTPTHPQEKLFF. The CDR3 DNA sequence: TGTGCCAGTAGTATAGGTCGGACTCCAACTCACCCACAGGAAAAACTGTTTTTT.

There are a few counts of this clonotype. A much more abundant neighbour one base away suggests this may be a read error. The gene calls are TRBV7-9 and TRBJ1-3; no definite D call. The CDR3 totals 13 residues. The germline CDR1 and CDR2 sequences are SEHNR and FQNEAQ (reference sequence). The CDR3 is CASRVEGGNTLYF. CDR3 sequence (DNA): TGTGCCAGCAGGGTAGAGGGTGGAAACACCTTATATTTT.

This clonotype appeared many times. The rearrangement uses TRBV12-3 or TRBV12-4 and TRBJ2-1; 9 nucleotides align to TRBD2. The J segment lost 7 bases and the V segment lost 3 bases, leaving 4 bases of the junction unmatched. The CDR3 is made up of 14 amino acids. This chain's CDR3 is CASSFLAGRNEQFF. CDR3 DNA sequence: TGTGCCAGCAGTTTTCTAGCGGGAAGGAATGAGCAGTTCTTC.

Worth noting for this clonotype: An end of the junction differs from the germline gene, which may be a read error. V is TRBV4-1 and J is TRBJ2-2; 11 nucleotides agree with TRBD2. Germline V lookup: CDR1 MGHRA, CDR2 YSYEKL. The CDR3 runs 15 residues. The CDR3 nucleotides read TGCGCCAGCTGTCTAGCGGGAGGTGTCACCGGGGACCTGTTTTTT. Encoded protein: CASCLAGGVTGDLFF.

CDR3 loop: CASNPGLVDYNEQFF. As DNA, the CDR3 is TGTGCCAGCAACCCAGGACTAGTAGATTACAATGAGCAGTTCTTC. J is TRBJ2-1 and V is TRBV7-8; 7 bases match TRBD2. There are 15 residues in the CDR3. Germline V gene sequence: CDR1 SGHVS, CDR2 FQNEAQ. The V gene end was trimmed by 7 bases and the J gene end by 4 bases; junction bases not matched to a gene: 10.